This T cell receptor beta chain was recorded in a study of human T cells and chemical hapten exposure. In this sample, this clonotype turned up many times. Germline values: CDR1 SQVTM, CDR2 ANQGSEA. Trimming took 4 bases from V and 0 from J; bases not matched to a gene: 5. The CDR3 runs to 15 residues. Time point in this sample: patch test 1, 2 weeks after DPC sensitization. Described treatment: therapeutic diphenylcyclopropenone sensitization with weekly scalp DPC. The study drew its donors from alopecia patients who were 18 to 70 years old and suitable for DPC. In TCRdb, the RACE reads were re-called with MiXCR into one record per CDR3 protein. The data hold roughly 380,000 distinct CDR3 sequences, with 4.8% observed a single time.

The receptor's source is a woman aged 50 to 65 with alopecia areata. Some clones in this sample may be carry-over from other donors' samples. Sequenced here: whole blood, sampled in connection with sensitization to the hapten diphenylcyclopropenone (DPC). The chain uses TRBV29-1 and TRBJ2-3; 9 bases are a match to TRBD1. CDR3 DNA: TGCAGCGTTGCCGGGACAGGGACTAGCACAGATACGCAGTATTTT. Translation gives CSVAGTGTSTDTQYF.